This TCR beta chain originates from a study of cytomegalovirus exposure and HLA in healthy donors. In the case of this clone: Its specificity is not known.

A multiplex PCR was run with 60 Vbeta primers and 13 Jbeta primers. TCRdb's copy holds only in-frame clones and misses some; the assay was immunoSEQ multiplex PCR. The sample contains about 180,000 clones, around three quarters of which appear only once. Findings and limits, study-wide: Later analysis showed TCR association rates varying by HLA locus, highest for DRB1 and lowest for HLA-C. When a later analysis was performed, an Asian-associated ancestry cluster reportedly had fewer N-insertions than the 666-donor mean.

The germline CDR1 and CDR2 sequences are SGHVS and FQNEAQ. The CDR3 is 17 residues long. The ends lost 5 bases at V and 2 bases at J; junction bases unmatched: 12. This chain connects TRBV7-8 to TRBJ2-4, with TRBD2 identical over 7 bases. This sequence was found in a woman aged 40 to 50 in good health and CMV-seronegative. The specimen was PBMCs. CDR3 protein: CASSPARGGSSKNIQYF. As DNA, the CDR3 is TGTGCCAGCAGCCCAGCACGTGGCGGGAGTTCCAAAAACATTCAGTACTTC.